This is a list of T cell receptor beta chains from one sample in a study of preoperative IRX-2 immunotherapy in early breast cancer. TCRdb's copy holds only in-frame clones and misses some; the assay was immunoSEQ multiplex PCR. This sample has 30,000 to 35,000 clones, with 90% to 95% found just once. The sample was gathered from a patient treated with IRX-2 immunotherapy. These receptors were taken from a human donor with breast cancer. Both conserved end residues are part of each CDR3. The D gene is left open where the match is weak. Only part of the rows carry a size: once, few, many, or a class if the clone is expanded.

cdr3_length j_call v_call clone_size d_call cdr3_nt cdr3_aa
15 TRBJ2-6 TRBV7-9 - - TGTGCCAGCAGCCCCCCAGGGCTTGGGGCCAACGTCCTGACTTTC CASSPPGLGANVLTF
13 TRBJ2-3 TRBV29-1 - - TGCAGCGTTGAGTGGGGGAGCACAGATACGCAGTATTTT CSVEWGSTDTQYF
15 TRBJ1-1 TRBV5-4 - TRBD1 TGTGCCAGCAGCCCAGGGACAGGGTGGCGTGTTGGAGCTTTCTTT CASSPGTGWRVGAFF
13 TRBJ1-1 TRBV5-1 - TRBD1 TGCGCCAGCAGCTGGACAGGGTCCACTGAAGCTTTCTTT CASSWTGSTEAFF
14 TRBJ2-7 TRBV5-4 - - TGTGCCAGTACACATATCGGTACCGTCTACGAGCAGTACTTC CASTHIGTVYEQYF
14 TRBJ1-5 TRBV7-9 - - TGTGCCAGCAGTGAGGTGTGGGGGTATCAGCCCCAGCATTTT CASSEVWGYQPQHF
14 TRBJ2-7 TRBV19 - - TGTGCCAGTACCCCAGGGAGCGCGCCCTACGAGCAGTACTTC CASTPGSAPYEQYF
13 TRBJ1-1 TRBV11-2 - - TGTGCCAGCAGCCTAAGCTGGCAGAATGAAGCTTTCTTT CASSLSWQNEAFF
16 TRBJ2-7 TRBV4-2 - TRBD2 TGTGCCAGCAGCCCGAAGGGGAGACTAGCGGGAAGGGAGCAGTACTTC CASSPKGRLAGREQYF
14 TRBJ2-5 TRBV5-5 - TRBD1 TGTGCCAGCAGCTGGACAGGAGGACAAGAGACCCAGTACTTC CASSWTGGQETQYF
14 TRBJ2-7 TRBV4-2 - - TGTGCCAGCAGCCAAGATCCCACCGAGGGCGAGCAGTACTTC CASSQDPTEGEQYF
17 TRBJ1-2 TRBV15 - TRBD1 TGTGCCACCAGCAGAGATATTGGAGGCGGGACAGCTTATGGCTACACCTTC CATSRDIGGGTAYGYTF
12 TRBJ2-6 TRBV19 once - TGTGCCAGTACACGGGGGATCAACGTCCTGACTTTC CASTRGINVLTF
14 TRBJ2-1 TRBV27 - - TGTGCCAGCAGTTTCGAGGGAGCTTACAATGAGCAGTTCTTC CASSFEGAYNEQFF
15 TRBJ2-3 TRBV5-8 - TRBD2 TGTGCCAGCAGCTTACTAGCGGGGGGTACAGATACGCAGTATTTT CASSLLAGGTDTQYF
16 TRBJ2-1 TRBV7-2 - - TGTGCCAGCAGCTCCCCCGGACGGACGATCCCGGGTGAGCAGTTCTTC CASSSPGRTIPGEQFF
14 TRBJ2-5 TRBV2 - - TGTGCCAGCAGTGAATCACGGGCCCGAGGGACCCAGTACTTC CASSESRARGTQYF
13 TRBJ2-3 TRBV6-5 - - TGTGCCAGCAGTCGCATCAACTCAGATACGCAGTATTTT CASSRINSDTQYF
12 TRBJ1-1 TRBV29-1 few TRBD1 TGCAGCGGGGGACAGTTGAACACTGAAGCTTTCTTT CSGGQLNTEAFF
15 TRBJ2-1 TRBV7-9 - TRBD2 TGTGCCAGCAGCTTAGTGGCGGGGGGGCTGCATGAGCAGTTCTTC CASSLVAGGLHEQFF
14 TRBJ2-3 TRBV7-9 - - TGTGCCAGCAGAACAAAGCGGGGCACAGATACGCAGTATTTT CASRTKRGTDTQYF
13 TRBJ1-5 TRBV27 - - TGTGCCAGCAGGGGGGGAACAGGGAACCCCCAGCATTTT CASRGGTGNPQHF